These T cell receptor beta chains were read from a single sample in a study of blood T cell repertoires in COVID-19. Clones were sequenced by immunoSEQ multiplex PCR, and TCRdb holds only the in-frame ones, with some missing. The sample gives 100,000 or so clones, over 65% of which show up once; 9.5% to 15% is in the top ten. Source material: peripheral blood. These receptors were taken from a human donor in a cohort sampled during active COVID-19. CDR3s include the opening cysteine and the closing phenylalanine or tryptophan. Each record gives: D gene, clone size, V gene, J gene, CDR3 DNA, CDR3 protein. D genes are given only for firm matches. A clone size is listed for some rows: how often the clone was seen (once, few, many), or a class if it is expanded.

>TRBD1|-|TRBV5-6|TRBJ2-5
TGTGCCAGCAGCCGGGACAGGGTCCAAGAGACCCAGTACTTC
CASSRDRVQETQYF
>-|-|TRBV2|TRBJ1-1
TGTGCCAGCAGTGAAAGGGAGCACACTGAAGCTTTCTTT
CASSEREHTEAFF
>TRBD2|-|TRBV11-2|TRBJ2-5
TGTGCCAGCAGCTTAGCGGTAGCGGGGGGCCAAGAGACCCAGTACTTC
CASSLAVAGGQETQYF
>-|-|TRBV18|TRBJ1-1
TGTGCCAGCTCACCCTCAGGGACTGAAGCTTTCTTT
CASSPSGTEAFF
>TRBD1|-|TRBV2|TRBJ1-4
TGTGCCAGCAGGAGACAGGGTGACGATCGTGAAAAACTGTTTTTT
CASRRQGDDREKLFF
>-|-|TRBV19|TRBJ2-1
TGTGCCAGTAGTAGACCGAGGGGGTTCTACAATGAGCAGTTCTTC
CASSRPRGFYNEQFF
>TRBD2|-|TRBV5-4|TRBJ2-1
TGTGCCAGCAGCGTCATGGGCGGGAGTTTTGTAAATGAGCAGTTCTTC
CASSVMGGSFVNEQFF
>-|-|TRBV3-1/TRBV3-2|TRBJ1-5
TGTGCCAGCAGCCAAGACCCCTATCAGCCCCAGCATTTT
CASSQDPYQPQHF
>-|-|TRBV5-1|TRBJ2-5
TGCGCCAGCAGCTTCGCCGGCCAAGAGACCCAGTACTTC
CASSFAGQETQYF
>TRBD1|-|TRBV6-2/TRBV6-3|TRBJ1-2
TGTGCCAGCAGTTACGGACAGGGGGATGGCTACACCTTC
CASSYGQGDGYTF
>TRBD1|-|TRBV28|TRBJ1-4
TGTGCCAGCAGTCTTGGGACAGGGTCTCAAAAACTGTTTTTT
CASSLGTGSQKLFF
>TRBD2|once|TRBV5-1|TRBJ2-1
TGCGCCAGCGTCCAAACTAGCGGGGGGATCTATGAGCAGTTCTTC
CASVQTSGGIYEQFF
>TRBD1|-|TRBV5-1|TRBJ2-2
TGCGCCACTAAGGAGGGGACAGGTTCGTCCGGGGAGCTGTTTTTT
CATKEGTGSSGELFF
>TRBD1|once|TRBV6-5|TRBJ1-2
TGTGCCAGCAGTTACACTAGGACAGGGGGCCTCGGTGGCTACACCTTC
CASSYTRTGGLGGYTF
>TRBD2|once|TRBV7-2|TRBJ2-1
TGTGCCAGCAGCACCGGGGGGAGCTCCTACAATGAGCAGTTCTTC
CASSTGGSSYNEQFF
>TRBD2|-|TRBV7-9|TRBJ2-3
TGTGCCAGCAGCTTAACTAGCGGGGGTACAGATACGCAGTATTTT
CASSLTSGGTDTQYF
>TRBD1|-|TRBV29-1|TRBJ1-1
TGCAGCGTTGAAGGTGCGGGACAGGACGCTTTCTTT
CSVEGAGQDAFF
>TRBD1|few|TRBV7-9|TRBJ2-1
TGTGCCAGCAGCCCAACACAGGGGACAGGGGGCCGCAATGAGCAGTTCTTC
CASSPTQGTGGRNEQFF
>TRBD1|few|TRBV12-5|TRBJ1-5
TGTGCTAGTGGTTTGTTCCAGGGGGTAGGCAATCAGCCCCAGCATTTT
CASGLFQGVGNQPQHF
>TRBD1|-|TRBV10-3|TRBJ2-5
TGTGCCATCAGTGAGGGGACAGCCTCACAAGAGACCCAGTACTTC
CAISEGTASQETQYF
>-|-|TRBV7-9|TRBJ2-4
TGTGCCAGCAGCGTGTGGGGCAGGGCATCCTTAGACATTCAGTACTTC
CASSVWGRASLDIQYF
>-|-|TRBV18|TRBJ2-7
TGTGCCAGCTCACCGGGCAGCAGCTCCTACGAGCAGTACTTC
CASSPGSSSYEQYF
>TRBD2|-|TRBV7-2|TRBJ2-5
TGTGCCAGCAGCTCCTCGGTAGCGGGAGGTGGGGAGACCCAGTACTTC
CASSSSVAGGGETQYF
>TRBD1|-|TRBV6-5|TRBJ1-2
TGTGCCAGCAGGAAGGGACAGGGCGATTATGGCTACACCTTC
CASRKGQGDYGYTF
>-|-|TRBV7-9|TRBJ2-1
TGTGCCAGCAGCAGACGTCCGGGGGAGGCTGGCAATGAGCAGTTCTTC
CASSRRPGEAGNEQFF
>-|-|TRBV7-2|TRBJ2-1
TGTGCCAGCAGCTGGGGTGGGGGCGCAAACAATGAGCAGTTCTTC
CASSWGGGANNEQFF
>TRBD1|-|TRBV7-2|TRBJ2-7
TGTGCCAGCAGCTCTCGGACAGGCCCCTACGAGCAGTACTTC
CASSSRTGPYEQYF
>-|-|TRBV19|TRBJ2-3
TGTGCCAGTAGTATAGTGCCGGGGTTTAGCAATCAGCCCCAGTATTTT
CASSIVPGFSNQPQYF
>TRBD1|-|TRBV12-5|TRBJ2-7
TGTGCTAGTGGGATGGACAGGACAATGGGCTACGAGCAGTACTTC
CASGMDRTMGYEQYF
>-|-|TRBV3-1/TRBV3-2|TRBJ1-1
TGTGCCAGCAGCCAACCTGGGCAGAACACTGAAGCTTTCTTT
CASSQPGQNTEAFF
>-|few|TRBV3-1/TRBV3-2|TRBJ1-3
TGTGCCAGCAGAGGGGGTCCTGGACACCACTCTGGAAACACCATATATTTT
CASRGGPGHHSGNTIYF
>TRBD2|-|TRBV18|TRBJ2-5
TGTGCCAGCTCAGCAGTAGCGGGAGATGGTGAGACCCAGTACTTC
CASSAVAGDGETQYF
>TRBD2|-|TRBV6-2/TRBV6-3|TRBJ2-5
TGTGCCAGCAGTAAACTAGCGGGGGGAGCGGAGACCCAGTACTTC
CASSKLAGGAETQYF
>-|-|TRBV25-1|TRBJ1-2
TGTGCCAGCAGTGAACGGAAAGGGGCCAACTATGGCTACACCTTC
CASSERKGANYGYTF
>TRBD1|-|TRBV6-5|TRBJ1-1
TGTGCCAGCACCTGGACAGGGGCTTTGAGCACTGAAGCTTTCTTT
CASTWTGALSTEAFF
>TRBD2|-|TRBV18|TRBJ2-1
TGTGCCAGCTCACCACCTCTACTAGCGGGAGGGTTGAATGAGCAGTTCTTC
CASSPPLLAGGLNEQFF
>-|-|TRBV6-6|TRBJ2-1
TGTGCCAGCAGTTACTCGCGGTACGATGAGCAGTTCTTC
CASSYSRYDEQFF
>TRBD1|-|TRBV27|TRBJ2-7
TGTGCCAGCAAAGGGTTACAGGGGATCTACGAGCAGTACTTC
CASKGLQGIYEQYF